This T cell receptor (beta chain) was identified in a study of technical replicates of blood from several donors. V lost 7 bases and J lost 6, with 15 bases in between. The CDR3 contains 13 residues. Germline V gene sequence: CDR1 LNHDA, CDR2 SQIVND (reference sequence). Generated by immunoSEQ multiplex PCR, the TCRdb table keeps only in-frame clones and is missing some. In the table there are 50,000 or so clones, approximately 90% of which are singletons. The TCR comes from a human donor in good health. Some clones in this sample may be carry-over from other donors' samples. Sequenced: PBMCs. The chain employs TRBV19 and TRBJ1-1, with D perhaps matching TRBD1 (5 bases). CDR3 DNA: TGTGCCAGTATTAATAAGGGGCGTTCTGAAGCTTTCTTT. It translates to CASINKGRSEAFF.